These T cell receptor beta chains were read from a single sample in a study of cytomegalovirus exposure and HLA in healthy donors. Here immunoSEQ multiplex PCR was the method, and the copy in TCRdb shows in-frame clones only, minus some. There are some 130,000 clones in the sample; around 80% occur only once, and 1.3% to 1.5% lies in the top ten. The sequencing input was PBMCs. Source of these receptors: a female donor in good health and CMV-seronegative. CDR3s include the opening cysteine and the closing phenylalanine or tryptophan. Fields, in order: clone size, V gene, J gene, D gene, CDR3 protein, CDR3 DNA. A D gene is named only where the DNA matches it firmly. Some rows mark clone size as missing; the rest say once, few, many or name a class of expanded clone.

NA,TRBV7-8,TRBJ2-2,NA,CASSNTGLAYANTGELFF,TGTGCCAGCAGCAATACTGGACTTGCGTACGCGAACACCGGGGAGCTGTTTTTT
few,TRBV7-6,TRBJ2-3,TRBD2,CASSLLAGEAISTDTQYF,TGTGCCAGCAGCTTATTAGCGGGAGAGGCCATTAGCACAGATACGCAGTATTTT
NA,TRBV11-3,TRBJ2-7,NA,CASSFAGDEQYF,TGTGCCAGCAGCTTCGCCGGGGACGAGCAGTACTTC
NA,TRBV21-1,TRBJ2-7,NA,CASSKRAGGLYEQYF,TGTGCCAGCAGCAAAAGAGCGGGAGGGCTGTACGAGCAGTACTTC
NA,TRBV5-4,TRBJ1-2,NA,CASSLVQTPNYGYTF,TGTGCCAGCAGCTTGGTACAGACCCCTAACTATGGCTACACCTTC
NA,TRBV21-1,TRBJ1-1,NA,CASSKVFFRTGDENTEAFF,TGTGCCAGCAGCAAAGTTTTTTTTAGGACAGGGGACGAAAACACTGAAGCTTTCTTT
few,TRBV7-3,TRBJ2-1,NA,CASSGREGEQFF,TGTGCCAGCAGCGGCCGGGAAGGCGAGCAGTTCTTC
NA,TRBV7-2,TRBJ2-5,NA,CASSLMGGGWETQYF,TGTGCCAGCAGCTTAATGGGAGGAGGCTGGGAGACCCAGTACTTC
once,TRBV5-4,TRBJ2-1,NA,CASSTTSAGGAEQFF,TGTGCCAGCAGCACCACTAGTGCTGGCGGGGCCGAGCAGTTCTTC
NA,TRBV7-9,TRBJ2-1,TRBD2,CASSPQGLAGVTYNEQFF,TGTGCCAGCAGCCCTCAGGGACTAGCGGGAGTGACCTACAATGAGCAGTTCTTC
NA,TRBV30,TRBJ1-2,TRBD1,CAWSVGQETGYTF,TGTGCCTGGAGTGTAGGACAGGAGACTGGCTACACCTTC
few,TRBV6-1,TRBJ2-3,TRBD1,CASSVQTGAPDTQYF,TGTGCCAGCAGTGTACAGACAGGGGCCCCAGATACGCAGTATTTT
NA,TRBV29-1,TRBJ1-6,NA,CSVGDINSPLHF,TGCAGCGTTGGGGACATCAATTCACCCCTCCACTTT
NA,TRBV5-4,TRBJ2-2,NA,CASSLLNTGELFF,TGTGCCAGCAGCCTCCTGAACACCGGGGAGCTGTTTTTT
NA,TRBV7-2,TRBJ2-5,NA,CASSFSRDSETQYF,TGTGCCAGCAGCTTTTCTCGGGACTCGGAGACCCAGTACTTC
NA,TRBV10-3,TRBJ1-2,NA,CAITGGTHPLDGYTF,TGTGCCATCACCGGGGGGACGCACCCCCTGGATGGCTACACCTTC
NA,TRBV18,TRBJ2-3,NA,CASSPQQGTNTDTQYF,TGTGCCAGCTCACCACAGCAGGGGACGAACACAGATACGCAGTATTTT
NA,TRBV10-3,TRBJ1-1,TRBD1,CAIKSTGDPTEAFF,TGTGCCATCAAATCGACAGGGGACCCCACTGAAGCTTTCTTT
NA,TRBV30,TRBJ2-7,TRBD2,CAWSLGLENDEQYF,TGTGCCTGGAGTCTGGGACTAGAGAATGACGAGCAGTACTTC
NA,TRBV27,TRBJ2-7,NA,CASSFSLRYEQYF,TGTGCCAGCAGTTTTAGTCTGAGGTACGAGCAGTACTTC
NA,TRBV7-6,TRBJ2-7,TRBD2,CASSLIGLSGGGSEQYF,TGTGCCAGCAGCTTAATCGGTCTATCGGGGGGGGGCTCCGAGCAGTACTTC
few,TRBV28,TRBJ1-4,TRBD1,CASRDRKNEKLFF,TGTGCCAGCAGGGACAGGAAAAATGAAAAACTGTTTTTT
NA,TRBV2,TRBJ2-3,NA,CASSVVARTDTQYF,TGTGCCAGCAGTGTGGTAGCAAGGACAGATACGCAGTATTTT
NA,TRBV2,TRBJ2-6,NA,CASSAGQQSSGANVLTF,TGTGCCAGCAGTGCCGGACAGCAGAGCTCTGGGGCCAACGTCCTGACTTTC
few,TRBV5-4,TRBJ2-1,NA,CASSGGRGVKNEQFF,TGTGCCAGCAGCGGAGGCCGGGGAGTCAAGAATGAGCAGTTCTTC
NA,TRBV28,TRBJ1-5,NA,CASSTGLQPQHF,TGTGCCAGCAGTACGGGTCTTCAGCCCCAGCATTTT
NA,TRBV4-2,TRBJ2-2,TRBD1,CASSQVIPGQRNTGELFF,TGTGCCAGCAGCCAAGTGATTCCGGGACAGAGGAACACCGGGGAGCTGTTTTTT
NA,TRBV6-5,TRBJ2-7,TRBD2,CASSYSSRGDEQYF,TGTGCCAGCAGTTACTCGTCACGGGGGGACGAGCAGTACTTC
NA,TRBV13,TRBJ2-5,NA,CASSPADKAAGETQYF,TGTGCCAGCAGCCCAGCCGACAAGGCTGCGGGGGAGACCCAGTACTTC
NA,TRBV6-5,TRBJ2-3,NA,CATHGAGFLQDTQYF,TGTGCCACCCACGGCGCGGGATTCCTTCAGGATACGCAGTATTTT
NA,TRBV7-9,TRBJ2-2,NA,CASSSHGTGLRELFF,TGTGCCAGCAGCTCACACGGGACTGGTCTTCGGGAGCTGTTTTTT
NA,TRBV2,TRBJ2-3,TRBD2,CASSGLAPSTDTQYF,TGTGCCAGCAGTGGACTAGCCCCTAGCACAGATACGCAGTATTTT
NA,TRBV5-4,TRBJ2-7,NA,CASSPPGRGDYEQYF,TGTGCCAGCAGCCCCCCTGGCCGCGGGGACTACGAGCAGTACTTC
NA,TRBV9,TRBJ2-5,NA,CASSADLAAETQYF,TGTGCCAGCAGCGCGGACTTAGCGGCAGAGACCCAGTACTTC
NA,TRBV6-1,TRBJ1-4,NA,CASNGGGNEKLFF,TGTGCCAGCAACGGGGGTGGGAATGAAAAACTGTTTTTT
NA,TRBV7-2,TRBJ2-5,TRBD2,CASSSQRGTETQYF,TGTGCCAGCAGCTCCCAGCGGGGGACAGAGACCCAGTACTTC
NA,TRBV28,TRBJ1-1,NA,CASSWGPNTEAFF,TGTGCCAGCAGTTGGGGGCCGAACACTGAAGCTTTCTTT
NA,TRBV20-1,TRBJ2-3,NA,CSATGESTQYF,TGCAGTGCTACCGGAGAGTCTACGCAGTATTTT
NA,TRBV6-1,TRBJ1-2,NA,CASSEWRTGRFYNYGYTF,TGTGCCAGCAGTGAATGGCGAACAGGCAGGTTTTATAACTATGGCTACACCTTC
NA,TRBV9,TRBJ2-3,NA,CASSVAQVHTDTQYF,TGTGCCAGCAGCGTAGCTCAGGTTCACACAGATACGCAGTATTTT
NA,TRBV15,TRBJ2-1,TRBD2,CATSREGGSYNEQFF,TGTGCCACCAGCAGAGAGGGCGGGAGCTACAATGAGCAGTTCTTC
NA,TRBV28,TRBJ2-1,TRBD2,CASSLFGRGNEQFF,TGTGCCAGCAGTTTATTCGGGAGGGGGAATGAACAGTTCTTC
few,TRBV4-1,TRBJ1-1,NA,CASSHTTSLNTEAFF,TGCGCCAGCAGCCATACGACAAGTCTGAACACTGAAGCTTTCTTT
NA,TRBV6-1,TRBJ2-2,NA,CATKRGGPNTGELFF,TGTGCCACCAAAAGGGGGGGCCCGAACACCGGGGAGCTGTTTTTT
NA,TRBV2,TRBJ2-3,NA,CASLGGLTDTQYF,TGTGCCAGCTTAGGCGGTCTCACAGATACGCAGTATTTT
NA,TRBV27,TRBJ2-5,NA,CASSSPQTGQETQYF,TGTGCCAGCAGTAGCCCTCAAACGGGGCAAGAGACCCAGTACTTC
NA,TRBV7-2,TRBJ1-1,NA,CASSLDRHRAPNTEAFF,TGTGCCAGCAGCTTAGACAGACACAGGGCCCCGAACACTGAAGCTTTCTTT
few,TRBV5-5,TRBJ2-3,NA,CASSLGADTQYF,TGTGCCAGCAGCTTGGGGGCGGATACGCAGTATTTT
NA,TRBV5-6,TRBJ2-1,TRBD2,CASSFVGLAGGKEGEQFF,TGTGCCAGCAGCTTCGTAGGACTAGCGGGAGGTAAGGAGGGTGAGCAGTTCTTC
NA,TRBV5-6,TRBJ2-1,NA,CASSSHLSGSSYNEQFF,TGTGCCAGCAGCTCCCATCTTAGCGGTAGCTCCTACAATGAGCAGTTCTTC
NA,TRBV28,TRBJ1-3,NA,CASSFPGNTIYF,TGTGCCAGCAGTTTTCCAGGGAACACCATATATTTT
NA,TRBV2,TRBJ2-5,TRBD2,CASYGRVETQYF,TGTGCCAGCTACGGGAGGGTCGAGACCCAGTACTTC
NA,TRBV30,TRBJ2-7,NA,CAWSNTYEQYF,TGTGCCTGGAGCAACACCTACGAGCAGTACTTC
NA,TRBV6-5,TRBJ2-2,NA,CASSVDTFPGELFF,TGTGCCAGCAGTGTGGACACATTCCCCGGGGAGCTGTTTTTT
few,TRBV5-6,TRBJ1-4,NA,CASSPERGTNEKLFF,TGTGCCAGCAGCCCCGAGCGGGGAACTAATGAAAAACTGTTTTTT